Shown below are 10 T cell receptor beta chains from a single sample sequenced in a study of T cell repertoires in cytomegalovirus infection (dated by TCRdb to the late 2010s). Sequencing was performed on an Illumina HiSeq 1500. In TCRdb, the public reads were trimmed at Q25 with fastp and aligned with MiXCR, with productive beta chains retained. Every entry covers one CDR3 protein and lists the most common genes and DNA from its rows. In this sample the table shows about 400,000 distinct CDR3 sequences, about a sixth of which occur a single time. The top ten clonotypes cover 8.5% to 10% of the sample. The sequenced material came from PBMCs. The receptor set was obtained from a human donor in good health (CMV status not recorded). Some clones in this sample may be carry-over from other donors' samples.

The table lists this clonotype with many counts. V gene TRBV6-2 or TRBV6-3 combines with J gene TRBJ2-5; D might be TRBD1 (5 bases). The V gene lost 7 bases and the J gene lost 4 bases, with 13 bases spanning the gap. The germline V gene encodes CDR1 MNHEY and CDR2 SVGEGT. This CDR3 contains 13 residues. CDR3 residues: CASTETVRETQYF. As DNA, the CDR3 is TGTGCCAGCACCGAGACAGTGAGAGAGACCCAGTACTTC.

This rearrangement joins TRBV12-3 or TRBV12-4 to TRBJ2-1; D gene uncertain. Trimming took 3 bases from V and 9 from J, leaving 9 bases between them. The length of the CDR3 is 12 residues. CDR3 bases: TGTGCCAGCAGTTTTGGTACACCTGAGCAGTTCTTC. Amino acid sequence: CASSFGTPEQFF.

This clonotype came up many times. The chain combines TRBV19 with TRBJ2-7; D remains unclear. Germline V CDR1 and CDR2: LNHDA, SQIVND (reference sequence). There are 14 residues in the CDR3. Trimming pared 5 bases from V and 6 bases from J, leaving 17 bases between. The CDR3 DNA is TGTGCCAGTAGTTTTAGTATGAGCGTCCGCGAGCAGTACTTC. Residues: CASSFSMSVREQYF.

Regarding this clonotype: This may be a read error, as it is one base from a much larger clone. CDR3: CASSQGQGLETLFF. Here the CDR3 DNA reads TGTGCCAGCTCACAGGGACAGGGGCTCGAAACACTGTTTTTT. This chain links TRBV18 with TRBJ1-4, with 10 bases that match TRBD1. The CDR3 sequence is 14 residues long. Germline loops: CDR1 KGHSH, CDR2 LQKENI. The whole variable domain, filled in from reference TRBV18 and TRBJ1-4, reads NAGVMQNPRHLVRRRGQEARLRCSPMKGHSHVYWYRQLPEEGLKFMVYLQKENIIDESGMPKERFSAEFPKEGPSILRIQQVVRGDSAAYFCASSQGQGLETLFFGSGTQLSVL.

The CDR3 nucleotides are TGTGCCAGCAGTTACCAAGGACTAGCGGCCTACACAGATACGCAGTATTTT. It codes for CASSYQGLAAYTDTQYF. This chain uses TRBV6-2 or TRBV6-3 with TRBJ2-3; TRBD2 matches at 10 bases. The CDR3 contains 17 residues. Losses at the gene ends were 2 bases for V and 2 bases for J; bases not matched to a gene: 7. Germline-derived CDR1 and CDR2 are MNHEY and SVGEGT.

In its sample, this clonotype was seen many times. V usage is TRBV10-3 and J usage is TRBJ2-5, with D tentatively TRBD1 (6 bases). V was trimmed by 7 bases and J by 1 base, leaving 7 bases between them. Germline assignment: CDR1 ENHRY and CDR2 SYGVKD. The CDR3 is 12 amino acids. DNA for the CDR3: TGTGCCATCAAAGGGGGCCAAGAGACCCAGTACTTC. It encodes CAIKGGQETQYF.

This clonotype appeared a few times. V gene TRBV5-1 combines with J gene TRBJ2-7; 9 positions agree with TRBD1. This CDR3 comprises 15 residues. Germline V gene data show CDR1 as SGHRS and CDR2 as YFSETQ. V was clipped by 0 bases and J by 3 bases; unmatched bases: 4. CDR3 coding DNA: TGCGCCAGCAGCTTGGAAGGGACAGGGATCTACGAGCAGTACTTC. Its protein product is CASSLEGTGIYEQYF.

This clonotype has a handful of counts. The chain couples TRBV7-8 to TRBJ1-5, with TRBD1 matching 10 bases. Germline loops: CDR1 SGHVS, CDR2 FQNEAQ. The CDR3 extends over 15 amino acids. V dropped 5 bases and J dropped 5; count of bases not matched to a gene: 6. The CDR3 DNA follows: TGTGCCAGCAGCGCCGGGACAGGGGTCGATCAGCCCCAGCATTTT. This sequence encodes CASSAGTGVDQPQHF.

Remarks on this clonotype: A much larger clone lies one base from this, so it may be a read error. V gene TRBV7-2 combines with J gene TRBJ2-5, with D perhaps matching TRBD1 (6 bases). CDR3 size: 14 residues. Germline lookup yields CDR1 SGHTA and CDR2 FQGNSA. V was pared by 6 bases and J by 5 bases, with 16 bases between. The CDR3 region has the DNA TGTGCCAGCAGGCAAGTCCAGGGGCGGGAGACCCAGTACTTC. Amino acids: CASRQVQGRETQYF.

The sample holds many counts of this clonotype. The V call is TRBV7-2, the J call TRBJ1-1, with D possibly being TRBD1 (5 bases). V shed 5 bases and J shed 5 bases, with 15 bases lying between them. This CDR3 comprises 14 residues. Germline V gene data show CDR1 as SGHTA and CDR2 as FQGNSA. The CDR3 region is CASSPHGGYTEAFF. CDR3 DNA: TGTGCCAGCAGCCCCCATGGGGGTTATACTGAAGCTTTCTTT.